The 14 T cell receptor beta chains in this list originate from one sample, sequenced in a study of cytomegalovirus exposure and HLA in healthy donors. PCR employed 60 Vbeta and 13 Jbeta primers. The repertoire was sequenced with immunoSEQ multiplex PCR; TCRdb's copy has only in-frame clones and lacks some. The sample includes over 100,000 clones, 60% to 80% of them seen just once. Material for sequencing was PBMCs. These receptor sequences come from a man in his forties or fifties in good health and CMV-seropositive.

This clone has just a few counts. The chain combines TRBV2 with TRBJ2-5, with a weak D call TRBD2 (5 bases). The CDR3 contains 16 residues. Germline lookup yields CDR1 SNHLY and CDR2 FYNNEI. Trimming removed 6 bases from V and 2 bases from J, with 19 bases in between. The CDR3 region is CASRDWVVSGQETQYF. CDR3 in DNA: TGTGCCAGCAGGGACTGGGTGGTGAGCGGTCAAGAGACCCAGTACTTC.

The V gene is TRBV15, the J gene TRBJ1-2, with D possibly TRBD1 on 5 matching bases. The germline V gene has CDR1 LNHNV and CDR2 YYDKDF (reference sequence). Between the trimmed V and J ends, which lost 0 bases and 4 bases, there was a span of 12 bases. The CDR3 is 15 amino acids. CDR3 protein: CATSRELGGRYGYTF. The CDR3 DNA reads as TGTGCCACCAGCAGAGAATTGGGGGGTCGCTATGGCTACACCTTC.

This clone was found a few times. The V call is TRBV29-1, the J call TRBJ2-1, with 10 nucleotides matching TRBD2. Germline CDR1 reads SQVTM; CDR2 reads ANQGSEA. Trimming took 7 bases from V and 9 from J; bases not matched to a gene: 9. CDR3 size: 13 residues. For the CDR3, the DNA is TGCAGCGCATCAGCGGGAGGGCGGTTTGAGCAGTTCTTC. Its translation is CSASAGGRFEQFF.

The chain is built from TRBV5-6 and TRBJ1-2, with D tentatively TRBD1 (6 bases). The CDR3 is 16 amino acids. The ends were cut back, 1 base at V and 8 bases at J, with 21 bases in the middle. CDR1 is SGHDT and CDR2 is YYEEEE in the germline V gene. The CDR3 region is CASSLNPGANWVGYTF. In nucleotides, the CDR3 is TGTGCCAGCAGCTTGAACCCAGGGGCGAATTGGGTAGGCTACACCTTC. Drawing the rest from reference TRBV5-6 and TRBJ1-2, the complete variable domain is DAGVTQSPTHLIKTRGQQVTLRCSPKSGHDTVSWYQQALGQGPQFIFQYYEEEERQRGNFPDRFSGHQFPNYSSELNVNALLLGDSALYLCASSLNPGANWVGYTFGSGTRLTVV.

This clone was detected many times. The genes are TRBV5-1 and TRBJ1-1; TRBD1 might be the D (5 bases). CDR1 SGHRS and CDR2 YFSETQ come from the germline V gene. V lost 0 bases and J lost 2, with 11 bases in between. This CDR3 region has 15 residues. CDR3 loop: CASSLGQSVNTEAFF. The CDR3 DNA reads TGCGCCAGCAGCTTGGGACAGTCGGTAAACACTGAAGCTTTCTTT.

V is TRBV11-2 and J is TRBJ1-1; 9 nucleotides align to TRBD1. From germline, CDR1 is SGHAT and CDR2 FQNNGV. The V gene end was trimmed by 6 bases and the J gene end by 6 bases; junction bases not matched to a gene: 5. CDR3 length equals 13 residues. The CDR3 DNA is TGTGCCAGCAGGACAGGGGGTATCTCTGAAGCTTTCTTT. This gives the protein CASRTGGISEAFF.

The chain is built from TRBV5-1 and TRBJ2-3, with a tentative D call TRBD1 (5 bases). The V and J ends lost 4 bases and 1 base respectively, with 10 bases between them. The CDR3 totals 14 residues. Germline CDR1 reads SGHRS; CDR2 reads YFSETQ. DNA for the CDR3: TGCGCCAGCAGCGCCCTAGGGGGCACAGATACGCAGTATTTT. Its protein is CASSALGGTDTQYF. Together with reference TRBV5-1 and TRBJ2-3, the CDR3 gives the full variable domain: KAGVTQTPRYLIKTRGQQVTLSCSPISGHRSVSWYQQTPGQGLQFLFEYFSETQRNKGNFPGRFSGRQFSNSRSEMNVSTLELGDSALYLCASSALGGTDTQYFGPGTRLTVL.

The rearrangement joins TRBV4-3 to TRBJ2-1, with a tentative D call TRBD1 (6 bases). The ends were cut back, 0 bases at V and 4 bases at J, with 13 bases in the middle. CDR3 size: 16 residues. Germline V gene lookup returns CDR1 LGHNA and CDR2 YSLEER. CDR3 residues: CASSQDTGRGYNEQFF. The DNA for the CDR3 is TGCGCCAGCAGCCAAGATACGGGTAGGGGGTACAATGAGCAGTTCTTC.

This clone was counted between two and nine times. The V call is TRBV7-9, the J call TRBJ1-1; 7 nucleotides line up with TRBD1. The length of the CDR3 is 14 residues. After removal of 5 bases from V and 7 bases from J, the junction contained 10 bases not matched to a gene. Looked up from germline, CDR1 is SEHNR and CDR2 is FQNEAQ (reference sequence). CDR3 in amino acids: CASSLLGTDDEAFF. Here the CDR3 DNA reads TGTGCCAGCAGCCTCCTCGGGACAGACGATGAAGCTTTCTTT.

V is TRBV2 and J is TRBJ2-7; D unresolved. V shed 9 bases and J shed 4 bases, with 22 bases lying between them. Germline assignment: CDR1 SNHLY and CDR2 FYNNEI. The CDR3 has 15 residues. CDR3 in DNA: TGTGCCAGTTTTTTCAAGCAGAAGGCGGCATACGAGCAGTACTTC. Its translation: CASFFKQKAAYEQYF. Using reference TRBV2 and TRBJ2-7 for the parts outside the CDR3, the full variable domain is EPEVTQTPSHQVTQMGQEVILRCVPISNHLYFYWYRQILGQKVEFLVSFYNNEISEKSEIFDDQFSVERPDGSNFTLKIRSTKLEDSAMYFCASFFKQKAAYEQYFGPGTRLTVT.

As to this clone: The junction shows a germline mismatch at one end, possibly a read error. V and J are TRBV7-2 and TRBJ1-2, with 12 bases identical to TRBD1. The V gene's germline CDR1 is SGHTA and CDR2 FQGNSA. The CDR3 runs to 17 residues. CDR3 nucleotide sequence: TGTGCCGGCAGCTTAGGAGGGACAGGGGGCTCTAACTATGGCTACACCTTC. The encoded protein is CAGSLGGTGGSNYGYTF.

The chain recombines TRBV18 with TRBJ2-7; D may be TRBD2 (6 bases). V shed 5 bases and J shed 3 bases, with 11 bases lying between them. Germline V gene sequence: CDR1 KGHSH, CDR2 LQKENI. This CDR3 is 13 amino acids long. As DNA, the CDR3 is TGTGCCAGCTCATCGGGGACTGACTACGAGCAGTACTTC. Its protein is CASSSGTDYEQYF.

The V gene is TRBV15, the J gene TRBJ2-1; 9 bases agree with TRBD1. The germline V gene has CDR1 LNHNV and CDR2 YYDKDF (reference sequence). The CDR3 spans 14 residues. The trim removed 1 base at V and 10 bases at J, leaving 5 bases unmatched. CDR3 loop: CATSRGDRELEQFF. CDR3 nucleotide sequence: TGTGCCACCAGCAGAGGGGACAGGGAGCTAGAGCAGTTCTTC.

The chain carries TRBV5-1 and TRBJ2-3, with TRBD1 identical over 9 bases. There are 13 residues in the CDR3. Germline values: CDR1 SGHRS, CDR2 YFSETQ. Trimming at V came to 0 bases and at J to 8 bases, leaving 1 base not matched to a gene. CDR3 residues: CASSLEDRGTQYF. The DNA of the CDR3 is TGCGCCAGCAGCTTGGAGGACAGGGGTACGCAGTATTTT.